The TCR beta chain described here comes from a study of blood T cell repertoires in COVID-19. About the study: Collection of acute and convalescent COVID-19 samples took place in the United States, Italy and Spain.

The table came from immunoSEQ multiplex PCR; TCRdb's copy has only in-frame clones and leaves some out. Of under 500,000 clones listed, 87% are singletons. Germline V CDR1 and CDR2: SGDLS, YYNGEE. The CDR3 loop spans 16 amino acids. Trimming cost V 4 bases and J 3 bases; bases outside gene matches: 8. Study members were between about 18 and 100 years old and lived in 20 to 30 US regions. Donors were grouped by their self-reported clinical history. Sequences were obtained from PBMCs or T cells enriched from blood (not recorded which). The clonotype originates from a woman aged 18-35 years with acute COVID-19. The chain is built from TRBV9 and TRBJ2-1, with 9 bases lining up with TRBD1. The CDR3 spells CASSLLGTGIYNEQFF. In DNA, the CDR3 is TGTGCCAGCAGCCTCCTAGGGACAGGGATCTACAATGAGCAGTTCTTC.